This T cell receptor (beta chain) comes out of a study of neurological immune-mediated disorders. Trimming removed 2 bases from V and 4 bases from J, with 4 bases in between. From germline, CDR1 is MNHEY and CDR2 SVGEGT. The CDR3 is made up of 12 amino acids. TCRdb used MiXCR to reprocess the 5' RACE reads, holding one entry per CDR3 protein. Here the sample spans roughly 56,000 distinct CDR3 sequences, roughly an eighth being singletons. The unsorted libraries originated from 2 million PBMCs that had been stored at -80 C. This TCR was recovered from a man aged 55 to 69 in good health. The sequencing input was PBMCs. This sequence joins TRBV6-2 or TRBV6-3 and TRBJ2-3; D not resolved. The CDR3 DNA is TGTGCCAGCAGTTACGCGGCAGATACGCAGTATTTT. Its translation: CASSYAADTQYF.